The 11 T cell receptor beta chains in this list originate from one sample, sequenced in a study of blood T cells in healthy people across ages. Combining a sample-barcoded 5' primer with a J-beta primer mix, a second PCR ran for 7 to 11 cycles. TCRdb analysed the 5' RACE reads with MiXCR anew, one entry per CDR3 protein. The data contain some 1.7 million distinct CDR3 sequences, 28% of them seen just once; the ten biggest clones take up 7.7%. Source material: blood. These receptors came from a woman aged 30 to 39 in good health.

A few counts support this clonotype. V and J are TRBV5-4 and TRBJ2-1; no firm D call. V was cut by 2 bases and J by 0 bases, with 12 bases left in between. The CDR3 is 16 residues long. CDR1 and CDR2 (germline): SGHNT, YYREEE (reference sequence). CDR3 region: CASSLGQSSSYNEQFF. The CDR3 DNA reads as TGTGCCAGCAGCTTAGGTCAATCCAGCTCCTACAATGAGCAGTTCTTC.

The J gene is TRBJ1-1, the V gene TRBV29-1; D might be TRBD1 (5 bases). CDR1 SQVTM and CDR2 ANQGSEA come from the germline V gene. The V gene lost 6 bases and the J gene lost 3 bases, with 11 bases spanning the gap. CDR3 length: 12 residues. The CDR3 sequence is CSVGTWDTEAFF. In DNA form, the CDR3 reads TGCAGCGTGGGGACCTGGGACACTGAAGCTTTCTTT.

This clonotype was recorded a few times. Written as DNA, the CDR3 is TGTGCCAGCAGTCCGCCCTTACTCGTCCAAAAAATTTCACCCCTCCACTTT. Its translation: CASSPPLLVQKISPLHF. The chain joins TRBV27 to TRBJ1-6; D ambiguous. Germline loops: CDR1 MNHEY, CDR2 SMNVEV (reference sequence). The CDR3 has 17 residues. V was clipped by 5 bases and J by 9 bases, with 23 bases between them.

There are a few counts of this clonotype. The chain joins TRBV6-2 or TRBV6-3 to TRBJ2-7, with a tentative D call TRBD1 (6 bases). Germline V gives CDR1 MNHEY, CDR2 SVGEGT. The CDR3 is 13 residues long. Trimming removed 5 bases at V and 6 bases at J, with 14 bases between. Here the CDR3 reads CASSQSTGGEQYF. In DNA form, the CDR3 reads TGTGCCAGCAGTCAATCGACAGGAGGCGAGCAGTACTTC.

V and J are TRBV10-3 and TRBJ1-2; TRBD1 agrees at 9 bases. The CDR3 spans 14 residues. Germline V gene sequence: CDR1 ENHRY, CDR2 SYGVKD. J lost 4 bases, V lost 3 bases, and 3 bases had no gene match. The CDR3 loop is CAISEQGAPYGYTF. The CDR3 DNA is TGTGCCATCAGTGAACAGGGGGCTCCCTATGGCTACACCTTC.

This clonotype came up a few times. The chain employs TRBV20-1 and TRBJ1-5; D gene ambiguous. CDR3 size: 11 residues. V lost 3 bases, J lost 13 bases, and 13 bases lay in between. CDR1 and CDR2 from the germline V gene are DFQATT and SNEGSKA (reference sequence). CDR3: CSASVDTAQHF. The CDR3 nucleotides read TGCAGTGCTAGCGTGGATACAGCTCAGCATTTT.

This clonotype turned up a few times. The CDR3, as DNA: TGTGCCAGCAGCGTTAACATTGGATGGAACTACGAGCAGTACTTC. Translation gives CASSVNIGWNYEQYF. The chain carries TRBV9 and TRBJ2-7, with D unresolved. The germline CDR1 and CDR2 sequences are SGDLS and YYNGEE. V shed 2 bases and J shed 3 bases, with 15 bases lying between them. This CDR3 has 15 residues.

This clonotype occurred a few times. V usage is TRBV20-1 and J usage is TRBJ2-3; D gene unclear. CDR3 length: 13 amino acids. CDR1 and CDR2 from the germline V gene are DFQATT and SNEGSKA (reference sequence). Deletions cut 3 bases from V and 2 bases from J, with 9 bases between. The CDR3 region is CSARMQITDTQYF. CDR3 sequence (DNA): TGCAGTGCTAGGATGCAGATCACAGATACGCAGTATTTT.

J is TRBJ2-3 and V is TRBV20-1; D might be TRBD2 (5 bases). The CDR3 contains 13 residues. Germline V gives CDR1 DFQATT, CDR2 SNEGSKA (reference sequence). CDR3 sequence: CRGSGKRTDTQYF. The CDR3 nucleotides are TGCAGGGGATCGGGGAAACGCACAGATACGCAGTATTTT.

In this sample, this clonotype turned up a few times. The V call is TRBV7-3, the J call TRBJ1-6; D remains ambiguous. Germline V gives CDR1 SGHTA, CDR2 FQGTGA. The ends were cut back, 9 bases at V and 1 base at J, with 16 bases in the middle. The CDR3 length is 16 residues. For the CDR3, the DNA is TGTGCCAGACGGGAAACGGAGGAATCCTATAATTCACCCCTCCACTTT. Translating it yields CARRETEESYNSPLHF.

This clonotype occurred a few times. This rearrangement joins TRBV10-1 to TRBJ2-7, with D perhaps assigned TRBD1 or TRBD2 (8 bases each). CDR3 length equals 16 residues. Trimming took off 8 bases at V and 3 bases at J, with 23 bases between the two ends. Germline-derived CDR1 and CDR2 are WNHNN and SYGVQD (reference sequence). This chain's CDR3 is CASLDREIGRVYEQYF. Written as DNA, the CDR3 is TGCGCCAGCCTGGACAGGGAGATCGGGAGGGTCTACGAGCAGTACTTC.